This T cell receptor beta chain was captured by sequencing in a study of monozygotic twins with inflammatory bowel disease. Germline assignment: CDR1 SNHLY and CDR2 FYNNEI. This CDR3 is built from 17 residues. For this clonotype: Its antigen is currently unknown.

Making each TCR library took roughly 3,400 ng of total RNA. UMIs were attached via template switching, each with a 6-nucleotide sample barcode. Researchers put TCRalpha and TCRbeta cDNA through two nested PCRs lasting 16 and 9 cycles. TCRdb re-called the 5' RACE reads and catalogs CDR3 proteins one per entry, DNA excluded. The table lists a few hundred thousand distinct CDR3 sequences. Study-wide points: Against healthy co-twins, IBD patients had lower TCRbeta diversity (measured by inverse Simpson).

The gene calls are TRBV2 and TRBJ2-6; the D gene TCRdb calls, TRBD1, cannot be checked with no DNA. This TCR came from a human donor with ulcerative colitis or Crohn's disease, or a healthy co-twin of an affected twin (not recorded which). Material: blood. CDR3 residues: CASSRAPSAAGANVLTF.